This T cell receptor (beta chain) appears in the sequencing data of a study of blood T cell repertoires in COVID-19. This CDR3 comprises 15 residues. The junction had 12 bases not matched to a gene; V was cut back by 5 bases and J by 10 bases. The V gene's germline CDR1 is SGHTA and CDR2 FQGTGA. Using immunoSEQ multiplex PCR, the repertoire was profiled, and TCRdb retains in-frame clones only, with some absent. The table shows roughly 130,000 clones, with less than 90% occurring only once. The sequence was obtained from a woman aged 25 to 39 who had recovered from COVID-19. The V gene is TRBV7-3, the J gene TRBJ2-1; 9 bases match TRBD2. The sequenced sample was peripheral blood. The CDR3 nucleotides read TGTGCCAGCAGCCCAAAAGCGGGAGGTCTTGGCGAGCAGTTCTTC. Its translation is CASSPKAGGLGEQFF. The variable domain in full, with the rest retrieved from reference TRBV7-3 and TRBJ2-1, is GAGVSQTPSNKVTEKGKYVELRCDPISGHTALYWYRQSLGQGPEFLIYFQGTGAADDSGLPNDRFFAVRPEGSVSTLKIQRTERGDSAVYLCASSPKAGGLGEQFFGPGTRLTVL.